This is a list of T cell receptor beta chains from one sample in a study of OX40 agonist ivuxolimab in advanced cancers. Assay: immunoSEQ multiplex PCR; the TCRdb copy retains only in-frame clones and omits some. The table records more than 95,000 clones, just under 95% of them present only once. The starting material was CD4+ or CD8+ T cells sorted from blood, obtained in a trial of the OX40 agonist ivuxolimab. These receptor sequences come from an adult with an advanced solid tumor such as melanoma, head and neck, liver or kidney cancer. CDR3s include the opening cysteine and the closing phenylalanine or tryptophan. Fields, in order: clone size, D gene, J gene, V gene, CDR3 protein, CDR3 DNA. The D gene is left open where the match is weak. Some rows have no size entry. The others give once, few or many, or a class for an expanded clone.

clone size: NA
D gene: NA
J gene: TRBJ2-7
V gene: TRBV6-9
CDR3 protein: CASSYSPSVYEQYF
CDR3 DNA: TGTGCCAGCAGTTACTCGCCTAGCGTCTACGAGCAGTACTTC

clone size: NA
D gene: NA
J gene: TRBJ2-1
V gene: TRBV30
CDR3 protein: CAWSAGRDYEQFF
CDR3 DNA: TGTGCCTGGAGTGCCGGAAGGGACTATGAGCAGTTCTTC

clone size: NA
D gene: TRBD1
J gene: TRBJ1-2
V gene: TRBV7-6
CDR3 protein: CASSPGTGYGYTF
CDR3 DNA: TGTGCCAGCAGCCCCGGGACAGGCTATGGCTACACCTTC

clone size: NA
D gene: NA
J gene: TRBJ1-1
V gene: TRBV7-9
CDR3 protein: CASSKTDTEAFF
CDR3 DNA: TGTGCCAGCAGCAAAACGGACACTGAAGCTTTCTTT

clone size: NA
D gene: NA
J gene: TRBJ2-7
V gene: TRBV20-1
CDR3 protein: CSAAYEQYF
CDR3 DNA: TGCAGTGCTGCCTACGAGCAGTACTTC

clone size: NA
D gene: NA
J gene: TRBJ2-5
V gene: TRBV7-9
CDR3 protein: CASSFTGQETQYF
CDR3 DNA: TGTGCCAGCAGCTTCACGGGGCAAGAGACCCAGTACTTC

clone size: NA
D gene: NA
J gene: TRBJ1-1
V gene: TRBV9
CDR3 protein: CASSVGSGLGTEAFF
CDR3 DNA: TGTGCCAGCAGCGTAGGTTCGGGGCTAGGCACTGAAGCTTTCTTT

clone size: NA
D gene: NA
J gene: TRBJ2-1
V gene: TRBV13
CDR3 protein: CASSLDSETLYNEQFF
CDR3 DNA: TGTGCCAGCAGCTTGGACTCCGAGACCTTATACAATGAGCAGTTCTTC

clone size: NA
D gene: NA
J gene: TRBJ2-5
V gene: TRBV6-5
CDR3 protein: CASSYGPLQETQYF
CDR3 DNA: TGTGCCAGCAGTTACGGGCCTCTTCAAGAGACCCAGTACTTC

clone size: NA
D gene: TRBD1
J gene: TRBJ2-3
V gene: TRBV7-8
CDR3 protein: CASSPMTGYGDTQYF
CDR3 DNA: TGTGCCAGCAGCCCTATGACAGGGTACGGGGATACGCAGTATTTT

clone size: NA
D gene: TRBD2
J gene: TRBJ2-5
V gene: TRBV5-1
CDR3 protein: CASSLRTSPETQYF
CDR3 DNA: TGCGCCAGCAGCTTGCGGACTAGCCCCGAGACCCAGTACTTC

clone size: few
D gene: NA
J gene: TRBJ1-5
V gene: TRBV6-1
CDR3 protein: CASSAIYSMGNQPQHF
CDR3 DNA: TGTGCCAGCAGTGCCATCTACTCCATGGGCAATCAGCCCCAGCATTTT

clone size: NA
D gene: TRBD2
J gene: TRBJ2-5
V gene: TRBV5-6
CDR3 protein: CASSLYSGVGETQYF
CDR3 DNA: TGTGCCAGCAGCTTGTATAGCGGGGTCGGTGAGACCCAGTACTTC

clone size: NA
D gene: NA
J gene: TRBJ1-3
V gene: TRBV5-6
CDR3 protein: CASSFGGAGGNTIYF
CDR3 DNA: TGTGCCAGCAGCTTCGGAGGGGCGGGTGGAAACACCATATATTTT

clone size: NA
D gene: NA
J gene: TRBJ2-4
V gene: TRBV27
CDR3 protein: CASSRAGLENIQYF
CDR3 DNA: TGTGCCAGCAGTAGAGCAGGTTTAGAAAACATTCAGTACTTC

clone size: NA
D gene: NA
J gene: TRBJ1-1
V gene: TRBV5-1
CDR3 protein: CASSLGAGKEANTEAFF
CDR3 DNA: TGCGCCAGCAGCTTGGGAGCAGGGAAGGAGGCGAACACTGAAGCTTTCTTT

clone size: NA
D gene: TRBD1
J gene: TRBJ1-2
V gene: TRBV7-2
CDR3 protein: CASSSRQGQGGYTF
CDR3 DNA: TGTGCCAGCAGCTCTCGACAGGGGCAGGGTGGCTACACCTTC

clone size: NA
D gene: NA
J gene: TRBJ1-5
V gene: TRBV9
CDR3 protein: CASSGTGNSNQPQHF
CDR3 DNA: TGTGCCAGCAGCGGTACAGGGAATAGCAATCAGCCCCAGCATTTT

clone size: NA
D gene: NA
J gene: TRBJ2-7
V gene: TRBV9
CDR3 protein: CASSVGTSGVGYEQYF
CDR3 DNA: TGTGCCAGCAGCGTAGGAACTTCAGGGGTGGGATACGAGCAGTACTTC

clone size: NA
D gene: NA
J gene: TRBJ1-3
V gene: TRBV7-6
CDR3 protein: CASSPFLGNTIYF
CDR3 DNA: TGTGCCAGCAGCCCCTTTCTCGGAAACACCATATATTTT

clone size: NA
D gene: TRBD2
J gene: TRBJ2-2
V gene: TRBV5-4
CDR3 protein: CASSLLSGSNTGELFF
CDR3 DNA: TGTGCCAGCAGCTTGCTTAGCGGGTCGAACACCGGGGAGCTGTTTTTT

clone size: NA
D gene: NA
J gene: TRBJ2-7
V gene: TRBV5-4
CDR3 protein: CASSLTGGSSYEQYF
CDR3 DNA: TGTGCCAGCAGCTTGACTGGGGGGAGCTCCTACGAGCAGTACTTC

clone size: NA
D gene: NA
J gene: TRBJ2-7
V gene: TRBV19
CDR3 protein: CASRRIASSYEQYF
CDR3 DNA: TGTGCCAGTAGAAGAATAGCGAGCTCCTACGAGCAGTACTTC

clone size: NA
D gene: NA
J gene: TRBJ1-1
V gene: TRBV16
CDR3 protein: CASSKSTGNTEAFF
CDR3 DNA: TGTGCCAGCAGCAAATCAACAGGGAACACTGAAGCTTTCTTT

clone size: NA
D gene: NA
J gene: TRBJ2-2
V gene: TRBV6-5
CDR3 protein: CASARFGNTGELFF
CDR3 DNA: TGTGCCAGCGCGAGGTTCGGGAACACCGGGGAGCTGTTTTTT

clone size: NA
D gene: TRBD2
J gene: TRBJ2-7
V gene: TRBV7-2
CDR3 protein: CASSIRTSGRDGDTYEQYF
CDR3 DNA: TGTGCCAGCAGCATCCGGACTAGCGGGAGGGATGGGGATACCTACGAGCAGTACTTC

clone size: NA
D gene: NA
J gene: TRBJ1-3
V gene: TRBV6-5
CDR3 protein: CASSSGLGNTIYF
CDR3 DNA: TGTGCCAGCAGTTCAGGACTTGGAAACACCATATATTTT

clone size: NA
D gene: TRBD2
J gene: TRBJ2-7
V gene: TRBV28
CDR3 protein: CASISAGAGSYEQYF
CDR3 DNA: TGTGCCAGCATTAGCGCGGGAGCAGGTTCCTACGAGCAGTACTTC

clone size: NA
D gene: NA
J gene: TRBJ1-2
V gene: TRBV27
CDR3 protein: CASSFMWSGGYTF
CDR3 DNA: TGTGCCAGCAGTTTTATGTGGTCCGGCGGCTACACCTTC

clone size: few
D gene: NA
J gene: TRBJ1-2
V gene: TRBV15
CDR3 protein: CATSRGVYNYGYTF
CDR3 DNA: TGTGCCACCAGCAGAGGGGTTTATAACTATGGCTACACCTTC

clone size: NA
D gene: NA
J gene: TRBJ2-1
V gene: TRBV7-3
CDR3 protein: CASSYLLGNEQFF
CDR3 DNA: TGTGCCAGCAGCTACCTCTTGGGGAATGAGCAGTTCTTC

clone size: NA
D gene: NA
J gene: TRBJ1-5
V gene: TRBV6-5
CDR3 protein: CASSYSNSNQPQHF
CDR3 DNA: TGTGCCAGCAGTTACTCAAATAGCAATCAGCCCCAGCATTTT

clone size: once
D gene: TRBD2
J gene: TRBJ2-1
V gene: TRBV5-1
CDR3 protein: CASSPGTSGKNEQFF
CDR3 DNA: TGCGCCAGCAGCCCGGGGACTAGCGGGAAGAATGAGCAGTTCTTC

clone size: NA
D gene: TRBD2
J gene: TRBJ2-2
V gene: TRBV7-9
CDR3 protein: CASSLSLAVPGELFF
CDR3 DNA: TGTGCCAGCAGCTTGTCTCTAGCGGTTCCCGGGGAGCTGTTTTTT

clone size: once
D gene: TRBD1
J gene: TRBJ1-6
V gene: TRBV6-5
CDR3 protein: CASKRTGDNSPLHF
CDR3 DNA: TGTGCCAGCAAGAGGACAGGGGATAATTCACCCCTCCACTTT

clone size: NA
D gene: TRBD1
J gene: TRBJ1-1
V gene: TRBV7-6
CDR3 protein: CASSYRQGSEDTEAFF
CDR3 DNA: TGTGCCAGCAGCTACAGACAGGGGTCTGAGGACACTGAAGCTTTCTTT

clone size: NA
D gene: TRBD1
J gene: TRBJ1-1
V gene: TRBV28
CDR3 protein: CASSGQGRTEAFF
CDR3 DNA: TGTGCCAGCAGTGGACAGGGGCGCACTGAAGCTTTCTTT

clone size: once
D gene: NA
J gene: TRBJ1-1
V gene: TRBV28
CDR3 protein: CASSLGTGGSNTEAFF
CDR3 DNA: TGTGCCAGCAGTTTGGGTACGGGGGGGTCGAACACTGAAGCTTTCTTT

clone size: NA
D gene: NA
J gene: TRBJ2-5
V gene: TRBV7-6
CDR3 protein: CASSLGTARQETQYF
CDR3 DNA: TGTGCCAGCAGCTTAGGGACAGCAAGACAAGAGACCCAGTACTTC

clone size: NA
D gene: TRBD1
J gene: TRBJ2-7
V gene: TRBV6-5
CDR3 protein: CASSYQRTGDYGQYF
CDR3 DNA: TGTGCCAGCAGTTACCAAAGGACAGGTGATTACGGGCAGTACTTC

clone size: NA
D gene: NA
J gene: TRBJ2-7
V gene: TRBV27
CDR3 protein: CASTFSRGSKSGYEQYF
CDR3 DNA: TGTGCCAGCACCTTTTCGCGCGGGTCAAAGTCAGGCTACGAGCAGTACTTC

clone size: NA
D gene: NA
J gene: TRBJ1-2
V gene: TRBV16
CDR3 protein: CASSQGTRRQANYGYTF
CDR3 DNA: TGTGCCAGCAGCCAAGGGACCCGACGGCAGGCTAACTATGGCTACACCTTC

clone size: once
D gene: NA
J gene: TRBJ1-4
V gene: TRBV6-1
CDR3 protein: CASSERSPDEKLFF
CDR3 DNA: TGTGCCAGCAGTGAACGTTCGCCAGACGAAAAACTGTTTTTT

clone size: NA
D gene: TRBD2
J gene: TRBJ2-4
V gene: TRBV25-1
CDR3 protein: CASSERGEVKNIQYF
CDR3 DNA: TGTGCCAGCAGTGAACGGGGGGAGGTCAAAAACATTCAGTACTTC

clone size: NA
D gene: NA
J gene: TRBJ2-2
V gene: TRBV6-1
CDR3 protein: CASSVEANTGELFF
CDR3 DNA: TGTGCCAGCAGTGTTGAAGCGAACACCGGGGAGCTGTTTTTT

clone size: NA
D gene: NA
J gene: TRBJ2-2
V gene: TRBV9
CDR3 protein: CASSVRRTTGELFF
CDR3 DNA: TGTGCCAGCAGCGTGAGACGCACCACCGGGGAGCTGTTTTTT